The 22 T cell receptor beta chains listed next were all sequenced from one sample in a study of human versus mouse CDR3 diversity and MHC coevolution. Repertoires were generated with immunoSEQ multiplex PCR, while TCRdb's copy carries only in-frame clones and drops some. This table holds approximately 81,000 clones, 93% found once. Source material: naive CD4+ T cells from blood. The subset is: CD45RO-negative CD62L-positive naive CD4 T cells. All receptors come from a person aged 30-69 years in good health.

The V gene is TRBV5-1, the J gene TRBJ1-3, with 10 bases fitting TRBD1. The V segment lost 1 base and the J segment 3 bases; nucleotides outside the gene matches: 4. Germline CDR1 is SGHRS and CDR2 is YFSETQ. This CDR3 region has 16 residues. The CDR3 here is CASSLLGQGNGNTIYF. In DNA, the CDR3 is TGCGCCAGCAGCTTGTTGGGACAGGGGAATGGAAACACCATATATTTT.

The chain carries TRBV5-1 and TRBJ2-1, with D perhaps matching TRBD1 (5 bases). Trimming took off 6 bases at V and 2 bases at J, with 12 bases between the two ends. CDR1 is SGHRS and CDR2 is YFSETQ in the germline V gene. The CDR3 consists of 14 residues. CDR3 sequence: CASTHQGTYNEQFF. The CDR3 DNA reads TGCGCCAGCACCCATCAGGGCACCTACAATGAGCAGTTCTTC.

The CDR3 region has the DNA TGCGCCAGCAGCCAAGATCGGACACACATGAACACTGAAGCTTTCTTT. It codes for CASSQDRTHMNTEAFF. The chain is built from TRBV4-3 and TRBJ1-1, with a possible D match to TRBD1 (5 bases). V was trimmed by 0 bases and J by 0 bases, leaving 11 bases between them. The CDR3 spans 16 residues. Looked up from germline, CDR1 is LGHNA and CDR2 is YSLEER.

This sequence joins TRBV7-6 and TRBJ2-1; 9 nucleotides agree with TRBD1. The germline CDR1 and CDR2 sequences are SGHVS and FNYEAQ. This CDR3 region has 14 residues. With V trimmed by 5 bases and J by 6 bases, 5 bases remained unmatched. This CDR3 reads CASSRGTGSNEQFF. The CDR3 bases are TGTGCCAGCAGCCGTGGGACAGGGAGCAATGAGCAGTTCTTC.

The rearrangement joins TRBV28 to TRBJ2-7, with 7 bases matching TRBD2. This CDR3 has 17 residues. Trimming at V came to 0 bases and at J to 0 bases, leaving 8 bases not matched to a gene. Per the germline V gene, CDR1 is MDHEN and CDR2 is SYDVKM. The CDR3 nucleotides read TGTGCCAGCAGTTTATGGGGGGGGACTTTAAGCTCCTACGAGCAGTACTTC. This codes for CASSLWGGTLSSYEQYF.

The chain links TRBV5-1 to TRBJ2-7; TRBD1 is a possible D gene (6 bases). V was cut by 4 bases and J by 0 bases, with 11 bases left in between. CDR3 length: 14 amino acids. From germline, CDR1 is SGHRS and CDR2 YFSETQ. In DNA, the CDR3 is TGCGCCAGCAGCCACGAACAGGGCTCCTACGAGCAGTACTTC. Protein sequence: CASSHEQGSYEQYF.

The genes are TRBV18 and TRBJ1-2, with unresolved D. The CDR3 contains 15 residues. Trimming shortened V by 0 bases and J by 1 base, and 9 bases separated the two germline ends. The germline CDR1 and CDR2 sequences are KGHSH and LQKENI. CDR3 residues: CASSPPSADNYGYTF. The CDR3 DNA sequence: TGTGCCAGCTCACCACCCTCGGCGGATAACTATGGCTACACCTTC.

The CDR3 coding sequence is TGTGCCAGCAGGGGTCAGGTTGAAGCTTTCTTT. It codes for CASRGQVEAFF. This sequence joins TRBV6-1 and TRBJ1-1; no definite D call. Germline CDR1 is MNHNS and CDR2 is SASEGT. Trimming pared 6 bases from V and 7 bases from J, leaving 9 bases between. There are 11 residues in the CDR3.

The J gene is TRBJ1-2, the V gene TRBV10-3; the D is unclear. CDR1 and CDR2 (germline): ENHRY, SYGVKD. V was pared by 2 bases and J by 3 bases, with 10 bases between. The CDR3 loop spans 14 amino acids. The CDR3 is CAISERPRDYGYTF. Here the CDR3 DNA reads TGTGCCATCAGTGAGCGCCCCCGGGACTATGGCTACACCTTC.

The V and J genes are TRBV2 and TRBJ2-2; 14 bases agree with TRBD2. The CDR3 runs to 19 residues. With V trimmed by 2 bases and J by 6 bases, 11 bases remained unmatched. The germline V gene has CDR1 SNHLY and CDR2 FYNNEI. CDR3 amino acids: CASSEIPSGTSGSAGELFF. The CDR3 DNA follows: TGTGCCAGCAGTGAAATTCCTTCGGGGACTAGCGGGAGTGCCGGGGAGCTGTTTTTT.

The rearrangement uses TRBV7-6 and TRBJ2-6; D not certain. The CDR3 contains 15 residues. Trimming left V 1 base short and J 4 bases short, with 8 bases between. In germline, CDR1 is SGHVS, CDR2 FNYEAQ. In nucleotides, the CDR3 is TGTGCCAGCAGCTTAGGGGCGTCCGGGGCCAACGTCCTGACTTTC. It codes for CASSLGASGANVLTF.

The chain has TRBV9 and TRBJ1-1; no clear D gene. The germline V gene encodes CDR1 SGDLS and CDR2 YYNGEE. Trimming pared 0 bases from V and 6 bases from J, leaving 12 bases between. This CDR3 is 14 amino acids long. The CDR3 reads CASSVGGKRAEAFF. The CDR3 DNA reads TGTGCCAGCAGCGTAGGAGGGAAAAGGGCTGAAGCTTTCTTT.

The V and J genes are TRBV10-3 and TRBJ2-5; 8 bases line up with TRBD1. Trimming took 5 bases from V and 11 from J; bases not matched to a gene: 13. Germline assignment: CDR1 ENHRY and CDR2 SYGVKD. The length of the CDR3 is 14 residues. The CDR3 DNA reads TGTGCCATCAGTACCGGGACAGGCCCCTGGGAGCAGTACTTC. Amino acid sequence: CAISTGTGPWEQYF.

In its sample, this clone was seen a few times. The V and J genes are TRBV7-3 and TRBJ1-2; a weak D match, TRBD1 (5 bases). Trimming pared 4 bases from V and 8 bases from J, leaving 11 bases between. This CDR3 is built from 12 residues. Germline CDR1 reads SGHTA; CDR2 reads FQGTGA. The CDR3 spells CASSSGRGGYTF. CDR3 nucleotides: TGTGCCAGCAGCTCCGGGAGGGGAGGCTACACCTTC.

The chain combines TRBV7-2 with TRBJ1-5; tentative D call: TRBD1 (5 bases). The CDR3 is made up of 14 amino acids. CDR1 is SGHTA and CDR2 is FQGNSA in the germline V gene. The V and J ends lost 3 bases and 5 bases respectively, with 11 bases between them. The CDR3 DNA sequence: TGTGCCAGCAGCTTTAGCGGGGGGGATCAGCCCCAGCATTTT. Its translation is CASSFSGGDQPQHF. The variable domain in full, with the rest retrieved from reference TRBV7-2 and TRBJ1-5, is GAGVSQSPSNKVTEKGKDVELRCDPISGHTALYWYRQSLGQGLEFLIYFQGNSAPDKSGLPSDRFSAERTGGSVSTLTIQRTQQEDSAVYLCASSFSGGDQPQHFGDGTRLSIL.

The chain has TRBV9 and TRBJ2-3, with D maybe TRBD1 (7 bases). This CDR3 region has 16 residues. The germline V gene encodes CDR1 SGDLS and CDR2 YYNGEE. V lost 4 bases and J lost 2, with 17 bases in between. The CDR3 region is CASSYQEGASTDTQYF. The CDR3, as DNA: TGTGCCAGCAGCTACCAGGAGGGGGCCTCCACAGATACGCAGTATTTT.

The gene calls are TRBV19 and TRBJ2-7; D possibly corresponds to TRBD2 (5 bases). The CDR3 totals 14 residues. V was trimmed by 4 bases and J by 2 bases, leaving 12 bases between them. Germline V gene sequence: CDR1 LNHDA, CDR2 SQIVND (reference sequence). The CDR3 is CASSKPSGAYEQYF. CDR3 coding DNA: TGTGCCAGTAGTAAGCCCAGCGGAGCCTACGAGCAGTACTTC.

The chain joins TRBV2 to TRBJ1-4; possibly TRBD1 for D (6 bases). CDR1 SNHLY and CDR2 FYNNEI come from the germline V gene. With 6 bases removed from V and 4 bases from J, the gap between germline ends came to 15 bases. CDR3 length: 15 residues. The CDR3 DNA sequence: TGTGCCAGCAGCTGGGGGGGGGCGGTTAATGAAAAACTGTTTTTT. Protein: CASSWGGAVNEKLFF.

V is TRBV6-5 and J is TRBJ1-1; tentatively, D is TRBD1 (6 bases). Per germline, CDR1 MNHEY and CDR2 SVGAGI. The length of the CDR3 is 14 residues. V lost 4 bases and J 3 bases, leaving 12 bases between the germline ends. In nucleotides, the CDR3 is TGTGCCAGCAGTTTGCCAGGGGTGGACACTGAAGCTTTCTTT. Amino acids: CASSLPGVDTEAFF.

This clone occurred once. The rearrangement uses TRBV4-3 and TRBJ2-3; TRBD2 aligns across 15 bases. V gave up 4 bases and J gave up 1 base; unmatched junction bases: 6. This CDR3 spans 18 amino acids. Germline lookup yields CDR1 LGHNA and CDR2 YSLEER. CDR3 residues: CASSRTSGGAGGTDTQYF. The DNA for the CDR3 is TGCGCCAGCAGCCGGACTAGCGGGGGGGCCGGAGGCACAGATACGCAGTATTTT.

Written as DNA, the CDR3 is TGTGCCAGCAGCGCGGGAACTAGCGGGGGTTACGAGCAGTACTTC. Translation: CASSAGTSGGYEQYF. This chain links TRBV9 with TRBJ2-7, with TRBD2 matching over 11 bases. The germline V gene encodes CDR1 SGDLS and CDR2 YYNGEE. J was trimmed by 4 bases and V by 3 bases; bases with no gene match: 6. This CDR3 spans 15 amino acids.

This chain links TRBV28 with TRBJ2-7, with 13 bases that match TRBD2. From germline, CDR1 is MDHEN and CDR2 SYDVKM. Losses at the gene ends were 5 bases for V and 1 base for J; bases not matched to a gene: 5. This CDR3 contains 16 residues. CDR3 sequence reads: CASSPLGLAGSYEQYF. DNA for the CDR3: TGTGCCAGCAGTCCCCTGGGACTAGCGGGATCCTACGAGCAGTACTTC.